The clone carrying this TCR beta chain occurred many times. The data derive from a study of low-dose radiotherapy and immunotherapy resistance in tumors. Study information: It was 1 Gy per fraction every two weeks that Cohort 2 received, adding up to 13 Gy over 26 weeks. On an every-two-weeks schedule, patients received intravenous nivolumab 240 mg, along with ipilimumab 1 mg/kg every six weeks. Given every two weeks, intravenous cyclophosphamide 200 mg/m2 preceded radiation and immunotherapy by one day.

Alpha- and beta-chain coverage of first-strand cDNA came from TRAV- and TRBV-specific primers. TCRs were put through about 20 PCR cycles of amplification with Phusion. A constant-region primer and the V-primer adapter served as the primer pair. TCRdb reprocessed the reads with MiXCR, giving one entry per CDR3 protein. The profile shows tens of thousands of distinct CDR3 sequences, 20% to 25% of them singletons. The time point: after trial treatment. The sample's treatment: LDRT plus nivolumab, ipilimumab, low-dose cyclophosphamide and aspirin (RACIN trial). Donors were given nivolumab, ipilimumab, aspirin, low-dose cyclophosphamide and low-dose radiotherapy. This CDR3 has 16 amino acids. Trimming removed 7 bases from V and 7 bases from J; junction bases left unmatched: 11. Germline V lookup: CDR1 SQVTM, CDR2 ANQGSEA.

Here the sequenced sample was PBMCs, taken after low-dose radiotherapy plus immunotherapy. The clonotype was recovered from a female donor with ovarian cancer. V and J are TRBV29-1 and TRBJ2-3; 16 bases fit TRBD2. CDR3 sequence (DNA): TGCAGCGGGGCGGGACTAGCGGGAGGGCCCGTCCATACGCAGTATTTT. Translating it yields CSGAGLAGGPVHTQYF.